Here is one T cell receptor (beta chain) with its context. The data were taken from a study of blood T cell repertoires in COVID-19. Across the study: Acute and convalescent COVID-19 samples came from the United States, Italy and Spain. Sample material is recorded as cDNA or gDNA derived from T cells, B-cell-depleted T cells, or PBMCs.

CDR1 and CDR2 from the germline V gene are SGHRS and YFSETQ. CDR3 length: 15 amino acids. V dropped 0 bases and J dropped 3 bases, with 12 bases sitting between them. In the authors' methods: Amplification of reference gene primers was used by the study to estimate nucleated cell counts. Assay: immunoSEQ multiplex PCR; the TCRdb copy retains only in-frame clones and omits some. The V and J calls and clone size come from that table; D and trimming were worked out from the DNA. This table has about 180,000 clones, about 85% appearing once. Seattle patients were enrolled while actively infected and followed longitudinally.

The origin of this receptor is a man older than 75 with COVID-19, enrolled during active disease. The sequenced sample consisted of peripheral blood. J is TRBJ1-2 and V is TRBV5-1; D is undetermined. The CDR3 region is CASSLAVGFDYGYTF. The CDR3 DNA is TGCGCCAGCAGCTTGGCCGTCGGTTTTGACTATGGCTACACCTTC.